The clone carrying this T cell receptor beta chain was observed a handful of times. Antigen unknown. These data belong to a study of early T cells in non-severe SARS-CoV-2 infection. Study-wide points: Anti-spike CD8 specificities were favored by VDJdb matching, whose results missed private and CD4 specificities.

V lost 6 bases, J lost 13 bases, and 21 bases lay in between. There are 14 residues in the CDR3. Germline CDR1 MRHNA, CDR2 SNTAGT. Attached unique molecular identifiers marked individual cDNA molecules. A single record per CDR3 protein comes from TCRdb applying MiXCR to the 5' RACE reads. The top ten clones hold 3% to 3.5% of a sample with 98,000 or so distinct CDR3 sequences, around 10% of them seen once. The source material was whole blood. This receptor was taken from an adult who was a healthcare worker with PCR-confirmed SARS-CoV-2 infection or an uninfected control (not recorded which). The V and J genes are TRBV6-4 and TRBJ1-4; perhaps TRBD1 as D (5 bases). CDR3 in amino acids: CASSQIRDLVRLFF. The CDR3 DNA follows: TGTGCCAGCAGCCAGATCCGGGACTTGGTGAGACTGTTTTTT.